These 23 T cell receptor beta chains originate from one sample sequenced in a study of T cell responses to AZD1222 COVID-19 vaccine. TCRdb keeps only in-frame clones here, not all; method: immunoSEQ multiplex PCR. The data show more than 100,000 clones, about 90% seen once. Material: peripheral blood, obtained on day 0 of AZD1222 vaccination. These receptors originate from an adult in good health.

The chain is built from TRBV6-4 and TRBJ2-3, with TRBD2 matching over 8 bases. The CDR3 length is 15 residues. Germline values: CDR1 MRHNA, CDR2 SNTAGT. V lost 0 bases and J lost 1; bases outside the gene matches: 0. The CDR3 sequence is CASSDSSGGTDTQYF. For the CDR3, the DNA is TGTGCCAGCAGTGACTCTAGCGGGGGCACAGATACGCAGTATTTT.

The chain recombines TRBV2 with TRBJ2-5; 15 nucleotides line up with TRBD2. Trimming cost V 7 bases and J 2 bases; bases outside gene matches: 8. Germline assignment: CDR1 SNHLY and CDR2 FYNNEI. The CDR3 has 17 residues. CDR3 in amino acids: CASNLGLAGGAQETQYF. The DNA for the CDR3 is TGTGCCAGCAACCTGGGACTAGCGGGGGGCGCTCAAGAGACCCAGTACTTC.

V usage is TRBV4-1 and J usage is TRBJ2-7; no definite D call. The V end lost 0 bases, the J end lost 0 bases, and 12 bases lay between the germline ends. CDR3 length: 16 amino acids. Germline-derived CDR1 and CDR2 are MGHRA and YSYEKL. This CDR3 is CASSQDEGSTSYEQYF. DNA of the CDR3: TGCGCCAGCAGCCAAGATGAAGGCTCCACCTCCTACGAGCAGTACTTC.

J is TRBJ2-2 and V is TRBV2; the match to TRBD1 covers 7 bases. The V gene's germline CDR1 is SNHLY and CDR2 FYNNEI. This CDR3 contains 13 residues. The V and J ends lost 6 bases and 3 bases, in that order; junction bases with no gene match: 1. The CDR3 region is CASRDRDTGELFF. For the CDR3, the DNA is TGTGCCAGCAGAGACAGGGACACCGGGGAGCTGTTTTTT.

J is TRBJ1-3 and V is TRBV6-5; D gene unclear. This CDR3 region has 14 residues. Germline V CDR1 and CDR2: MNHEY, SVGAGI. V lost 6 bases to trimming and J lost 2 bases, with 11 bases between them. DNA of the CDR3: TGTGCCAGCAGCATCGGGGTTACTGGAAACACCATATATTTT. Its translation is CASSIGVTGNTIYF.

The V and J genes are TRBV19 and TRBJ2-1, with TRBD2 as a possible D gene (5 bases). V was trimmed by 5 bases and J by 5 bases, leaving 13 bases between them. The germline V gene has CDR1 LNHDA and CDR2 SQIVND (reference sequence). The CDR3 consists of 14 residues. DNA of the CDR3: TGTGCCAGTAGTCCGCGGCTAGCAGACAATGAGCAGTTCTTC. Translated: CASSPRLADNEQFF.

The chain has TRBV7-9 and TRBJ2-1; 8 bases line up with TRBD1. Germline V gives CDR1 SEHNR, CDR2 FQNEAQ (reference sequence). V lost 5 bases to trimming and J lost 0 bases; unmatched junction nucleotides: 3. CDR3 length equals 15 residues. The CDR3 is CASSLGQASYNEQFF. The CDR3 nucleotides read TGTGCCAGCAGCCTGGGACAGGCCTCCTACAATGAGCAGTTCTTC.

This rearrangement joins TRBV15 to TRBJ2-3; TRBD2 aligns across 12 bases. The germline V gene has CDR1 LNHNV and CDR2 YYDKDF (reference sequence). The CDR3 runs to 18 residues. V was pared by 1 base and J by 3 bases, with 8 bases of the junction left unmatched. The CDR3 DNA sequence: TGTGCCACCAGCAGAGTGCTAGCGGGGGGGCCAAGGACAGATACGCAGTATTTT. Translating it yields CATSRVLAGGPRTDTQYF.

The chain carries TRBV7-8 and TRBJ1-5; D unclear. Germline-derived CDR1 and CDR2 are SGHVS and FQNEAQ. This CDR3 contains 13 residues. With 1 base removed from V and 11 bases from J, the gap between germline ends came to 12 bases. The CDR3 loop is CASSLDEGRTQHF. The CDR3 DNA reads as TGTGCCAGCAGCTTAGATGAGGGTAGGACCCAGCATTTT.

V is TRBV7-3 and J is TRBJ2-2; 7 positions match TRBD1. This CDR3 contains 14 residues. Germline V gene sequence: CDR1 SGHTA, CDR2 FQGTGA. V was pared by 5 bases and J by 6 bases, with 6 bases of the junction left unmatched. The CDR3 sequence is CASSAFRGSGELFF. In nucleotides, the CDR3 is TGTGCCAGCAGCGCCTTCAGGGGGTCCGGGGAGCTGTTTTTT.

The chain has TRBV6-6 and TRBJ2-1; D not resolved. The CDR3 has 13 amino acids. Trimming removed 5 bases from V and 6 bases from J, with 11 bases in between. Germline CDR1 MNHNY, CDR2 SVGAGI (reference sequence). The CDR3 loop reads CASSLAPPNEQFF. CDR3 DNA: TGTGCCAGCAGTCTGGCCCCTCCCAATGAGCAGTTCTTC.

V gene TRBV15 combines with J gene TRBJ2-1; D unresolved. The CDR3 sequence is 15 residues long. Trimming took 5 bases from V and 0 from J, leaving 11 bases between them. Germline V gene lookup returns CDR1 LNHNV and CDR2 YYDKDF (reference sequence). CDR3 bases: TGTGCCACCAGCCGACGCAGCTACTCCTACAATGAGCAGTTCTTC. Its protein is CATSRRSYSYNEQFF.

The V gene is TRBV6-1, the J gene TRBJ1-5, with D unresolved. The CDR3 has 15 amino acids. Trimming shortened V by 3 bases and J by 3 bases, and 12 bases separated the two germline ends. CDR1 and CDR2 (germline): MNHNS, SASEGT. The CDR3 nucleotides are TGTGCCAGCAGTGACCCAAGTAGGCCCAATCAGCCCCAGCATTTT. Protein product: CASSDPSRPNQPQHF.

The rearrangement links TRBV9 to TRBJ1-1, with D uncertain. The CDR3 is made up of 15 amino acids. Germline loops: CDR1 SGDLS, CDR2 YYNGEE. V lost 1 base and J 5 bases, leaving 15 bases between the germline ends. The CDR3 DNA is TGTGCCAGCAGCGTAATAGATACCACGGGGACTGAAGCTTTCTTT. Protein: CASSVIDTTGTEAFF. The full variable domain, with the rest looked up from reference TRBV9 and TRBJ1-1, is DSGVTQTPKHLITATGQRVTLRCSPRSGDLSVYWYQQSLDQGLQFLIQYYNGEERAKGNILERFSAQQFPDLHSELNLSSLELGDSALYFCASSVIDTTGTEAFFGQGTRLTVV.

This chain connects TRBV7-6 to TRBJ2-7; TRBD1 agrees at 8 bases. Germline CDR1 and CDR2: SGHVS and FNYEAQ. V lost 2 bases to trimming and J lost 6 bases; unmatched junction nucleotides: 3. The CDR3 is 13 amino acids. The CDR3 is CASSLTGGREQYF. The DNA of the CDR3 is TGTGCCAGCAGCTTAACAGGGGGGCGCGAGCAGTACTTC.

The rearrangement uses TRBV10-1 and TRBJ2-3; the match to TRBD2 covers 9 bases. The V gene's germline CDR1 is WNHNN and CDR2 SYGVQD (reference sequence). The CDR3 covers 16 residues. The V segment lost 0 bases and the J segment 7 bases; nucleotides outside the gene matches: 8. CDR3 bases: TGCGCCAGCAGTGAGTCGGGAAGCGGGGGGTACTATACGCAGTATTTT. This gives the protein CASSESGSGGYYTQYF.

Comments on this clone: A read error may produce the germline difference seen at one junction end. The chain recombines TRBV13 with TRBJ2-7, with D maybe TRBD1 (5 bases). The germline gives CDR1 PRHDT, CDR2 FYEKMQ (reference sequence). This CDR3 has 15 residues. CDR3 residues: CSSSLFGASSYEQYF. CDR3 in DNA: TGTTCCAGCAGCCTTTTTGGGGCGAGCTCCTACGAGCAGTACTTC.

The V and J genes are TRBV28 and TRBJ1-5; 8 bases match TRBD1. Trimming cost V 4 bases and J 6 bases; bases outside gene matches: 11. The germline V gene has CDR1 MDHEN and CDR2 SYDVKM. There are 16 residues in the CDR3. The chain's CDR3 is CASSSPPDRGGQPQHF. CDR3 sequence (DNA): TGTGCCAGCAGTTCCCCCCCTGACAGGGGCGGTCAGCCCCAGCATTTT.

The rearrangement uses TRBV4-1 and TRBJ1-2; 10 nucleotides line up with TRBD1. With V trimmed by 0 bases and J by 8 bases, 9 bases remained unmatched. Germline CDR1 MGHRA, CDR2 YSYEKL. This CDR3 is 16 amino acids long. The CDR3, as DNA: TGCGCCAGCAGCCAAGATACGGGACAGGGGTTGCGCGGCTACACCTTC. Translating it yields CASSQDTGQGLRGYTF.

The chain uses TRBV3-1 (or the pseudogene TRBV3-2) and TRBJ2-3; 14 nucleotides agree with TRBD2. V shed 6 bases and J 2 bases; nucleotides not matched to a gene: 4. Looked up from germline, CDR1 is LGHDT and CDR2 is YNNKEL (reference sequence). The CDR3 is 16 residues long. CDR3 bases: TGTGCCAGCAGTCGACTAGCGGGGGGGCCCACAGATACGCAGTATTTT. It yields the protein CASSRLAGGPTDTQYF.

J is TRBJ1-5 and V is TRBV3-1 (or the pseudogene TRBV3-2); D may be TRBD1 (5 bases). Germline V gene data show CDR1 as LGHDT and CDR2 as YNNKEL (reference sequence). CDR3 size: 17 residues. Trimming took 7 bases from V and 1 from J, leaving 20 bases between them. CDR3: CASTFNSGGGSNQPQHF. CDR3 bases: TGTGCCAGCACCTTCAATTCTGGGGGAGGGAGCAATCAGCCCCAGCATTTT.

The gene calls are TRBV4-1 and TRBJ1-2, with unresolved D. V was cut by 4 bases and J by 1 base, with 16 bases left in between. The germline V gene encodes CDR1 MGHRA and CDR2 YSYEKL. The CDR3 consists of 16 residues. The CDR3 loop is CASSPGEGMFNYGYTF. The CDR3 bases are TGCGCCAGCAGCCCCGGAGAAGGGATGTTTAACTATGGCTACACCTTC.

This chain uses TRBV23-1 with TRBJ2-3, with TRBD1 identical over 8 bases. TRBV23-1 is filed as an ORF, its function uncertain. This CDR3 region has 15 residues. After removal of 3 bases from V and 3 bases from J, the junction contained 5 bases not matched to a gene. The CDR3 spells CASSQGTGATDTQYF. The DNA for the CDR3 is TGCGCCAGCAGTCAGGGGACAGGCGCGACAGATACGCAGTATTTT.